This TCR beta chain was sequenced in a study of molecular identifiers for immune sequencing clone quantification. Sorting defined naive CD8 T cells as CD8+CD4-CCR7+CD45RA+. There are 14 residues in the CDR3. Germline CDR1 is PRHDT and CDR2 is FYEKMQ (reference sequence). Study results and caveats: Among effectors, clones above 20 RNA copies held over 98% of molecules; among naive cells, under 1%.

TCRdb fed the PCR reads into MiXCR, producing one record per CDR3 protein. The table has approximately 550,000 distinct CDR3 sequences, 25% seen once. Note on this clonotype: What it binds is unknown. The junction shows a germline mismatch at one end, possibly a read error.

The chain uses TRBV13 and TRBJ2-3; D may be TRBD2 (5 bases). The sample taken for sequencing was naive CD8+ T cells from blood, with Jurkat cell RNA spiked in. The subset was: FACS-sorted CD8+CD4-CCR7+CD45RA+ naive T cells. The receptor was isolated from a human donor in good health. Some libraries in this study had Jurkat cell RNA spiked in. CDR3 region: CASSLDGGTDTRYF. CDR3 DNA: TGTGCCAGCAGCTTGGACGGAGGCACAGATACGCGGTATTTT.